The rows below give T cell receptor beta chains drawn from one sample of a study of early T cells in non-severe SARS-CoV-2 infection. TCRdb re-called the 5' RACE reads through MiXCR, storing one row per CDR3 protein. The sample lists approximately 33,000 distinct CDR3 sequences; around 5% were seen once. The sequencing input was whole blood. Source of these receptors: an adult who was a healthcare worker with PCR-confirmed SARS-CoV-2 infection or an uninfected control (not recorded which). The CDR3 runs from the conserved cysteine through the conserved F or W. A D gene is named only where the DNA matches it firmly. Clone size is stated in some rows and not others, as once, few, many or a class when expanded.

cdr3_length | clone_size | d_call | j_call | v_call | cdr3_aa | cdr3_nt
13 | many | - | TRBJ2-2 | TRBV27 | CASSLSQFRKLFF | TGTGCCAGCAGTTTAAGTCAGTTCAGGAAGCTGTTTTTT
12 | many | - | TRBJ2-1 | TRBV20-1 | CSARAYGNEQFF | TGCAGTGCTCGGGCCTACGGGAATGAGCAGTTCTTC
13 | many | - | TRBJ1-1 | TRBV10-3 | CAISTRGLGEAFF | TGTGCCATCAGTACCCGGGGGTTAGGTGAAGCTTTCTTT
14 | many | - | TRBJ2-7 | TRBV4-2 | CASSQEWGPYEQYF | TGTGCCAGCAGCCAAGAGTGGGGACCCTACGAGCAGTACTTC
14 | - | - | TRBJ2-1 | TRBV29-1 | CSVRVGGAYNEQFF | TGCAGCGTCAGAGTGGGGGGAGCGTACAATGAGCAGTTCTTC
15 | many | - | TRBJ2-3 | TRBV6-6 | CASSYFGVGTDTQYF | TGTGCCAGCAGTTATTTTGGGGTTGGCACAGATACGCAGTATTTT
15 | many | TRBD1 | TRBJ2-2 | TRBV19 | CASRLTRQGPGELFF | TGTGCCAGTAGGCTAACAAGACAGGGGCCCGGGGAGCTGTTTTTT
15 | - | TRBD1 | TRBJ2-3 | TRBV30 | CAWTPGDRGTDTQYF | TGTGCCTGGACCCCCGGGGACAGGGGCACAGATACGCAGTATTTT
16 | - | - | TRBJ2-2 | TRBV24-1 | CDTSATGARGTGELFF | TGTGACACCAGTGCAACAGGGGCGCGGGGAACCGGGGAGCTGTTTTTT
12 | many | - | TRBJ1-1 | TRBV18 | CASSHPNTEAFF | TGTGCCAGCTCACACCCGAACACTGAAGCTTTCTTT
15 | many | - | TRBJ1-1 | TRBV4-2 | CASSLTAAMNTEAFF | TGTGCCAGCAGCCTAACGGCAGCGATGAACACTGAAGCTTTCTTT
15 | many | TRBD2 | TRBJ2-1 | TRBV6-2/TRBV6-3 | CASTRGGTATNEQFF | TGTGCCAGCACCCGGGGAGGGACGGCAACTAATGAGCAGTTCTTC
11 | many | - | TRBJ2-7 | TRBV12-3/TRBV12-4 | CASSYSYEQYF | TGTGCCAGCAGTTACAGCTACGAGCAGTACTTC
13 | few | - | TRBJ2-6 | TRBV7-9 | CASSTQGANVLTF | TGTGCCAGCAGTACCCAAGGGGCCAACGTCCTGACTTTC
14 | few | - | TRBJ2-1 | TRBV11-2 | CASSFTASYNEQFF | TGTGCCAGCAGCTTTACAGCCTCCTACAATGAGCAGTTCTTC
14 | many | - | TRBJ1-2 | TRBV4-3 | CASSQETDNYGYTF | TGCGCCAGCAGCCAAGAAACAGATAACTATGGCTACACCTTC
20 | many | TRBD2 | TRBJ2-1 | TRBV7-9 | CASSLLTTTSGRISYNEQFF | TGTGCCAGCAGCTTACTTACTACTACTAGCGGGAGAATCTCCTACAATGAGCAGTTCTTC
12 | many | - | TRBJ2-5 | TRBV20-1 | CSALEGQETQYF | TGCAGTGCTCTGGAAGGCCAAGAGACCCAGTACTTC
14 | many | - | TRBJ1-2 | TRBV20-1 | CSARSQGYNYGYTF | TGCAGTGCTAGATCACAGGGCTATAACTATGGCTACACCTTC
15 | few | - | TRBJ2-5 | TRBV6-2/TRBV6-3 | CASSYSVRNQETQYF | TGTGCCAGCAGTTACTCTGTGCGGAATCAAGAGACCCAGTACTTC
12 | few | - | TRBJ2-1 | TRBV3-1 | CVSSQGQTAQFF | TGTGTCAGCAGCCAAGGGCAGACCGCGCAGTTCTTC
14 | few | - | TRBJ2-5 | TRBV2 | CASRPRDNQETQYF | TGTGCCAGCAGGCCCCGGGACAACCAAGAGACCCAGTACTTC
14 | - | TRBD1 | TRBJ2-4 | TRBV20-1 | CSAPDRGGKNIQYF | TGCAGTGCGCCCGACAGGGGAGGCAAAAACATTCAGTACTTC
12 | many | - | TRBJ1-1 | TRBV2 | CASRDSLTEAFF | TGTGCCAGCAGGGACAGTCTCACTGAAGCTTTCTTT
17 | few | TRBD1 | TRBJ2-2 | TRBV6-2/TRBV6-3 | CASSYPDRRRGAGELFF | TGTGCCAGCAGTTACCCGGACAGGAGGCGAGGGGCCGGGGAGCTGTTTTTT
14 | many | TRBD2 | TRBJ2-3 | TRBV28 | CASSLVQRGNTQYF | TGTGCCAGCAGTTTAGTCCAGCGGGGAAATACGCAGTATTTT
14 | many | - | TRBJ2-7 | TRBV13 | CASSFSGRNYEQYF | TGTGCCAGCAGCTTTTCGGGCAGGAACTACGAGCAGTACTTC
15 | many | - | TRBJ1-2 | TRBV4-3 | CASRRGQTNNYGYTF | TGCGCCAGCAGACGTGGACAGACGAATAACTATGGCTACACCTTC
15 | few | TRBD1 | TRBJ2-1 | TRBV7-3 | CASSLDRGPYNEQFF | TGTGCCAGCAGCCTCGACAGGGGGCCCTACAATGAGCAGTTCTTC
14 | many | TRBD1 | TRBJ1-5 | TRBV20-1 | CSASDRGSNQPQHF | TGCAGTGCTAGCGACAGGGGAAGCAATCAGCCCCAGCATTTT
12 | many | - | TRBJ1-5 | TRBV12-3/TRBV12-4 | CASSLVPQPQHF | TGTGCCAGCAGTTTGGTGCCACAGCCCCAGCATTTT
14 | many | - | TRBJ1-2 | TRBV20-1 | CSARGTGTIYGYTF | TGCAGTGCTAGAGGCACCGGGACCATCTACGGCTACACCTTC
13 | - | - | TRBJ1-3 | TRBV30 | CAWNSLSGNTIYF | TGTGCCTGGAACTCCCTCTCTGGAAACACCATATATTTT
16 | many | - | TRBJ2-7 | TRBV20-1 | CSASAFERTSSYEQYF | TGCAGTGCTAGCGCCTTTGAGCGGACGAGCTCCTACGAGCAGTACTTC
13 | - | - | TRBJ2-5 | TRBV11-2 | CASRLWGEETQYF | TGTGCCAGCAGGCTGTGGGGGGAAGAGACCCAGTACTTC
17 | few | TRBD2 | TRBJ2-2 | TRBV6-5 | CASSARTSGANTGELFF | TGTGCCAGCAGTGCACGGACTAGCGGGGCGAACACCGGGGAGCTGTTTTTT
15 | many | TRBD2 | TRBJ2-1 | TRBV19 | CASSFASGSLGEQFF | TGTGCCAGTAGTTTCGCTAGCGGGAGTCTTGGTGAGCAGTTCTTC
13 | few | - | TRBJ2-7 | TRBV11-2 | CASSSPDLDEQYF | TGTGCCAGCAGCTCTCCAGACTTGGACGAGCAGTACTTC
14 | - | - | TRBJ2-5 | TRBV7-2 | CASSPLSLKETQYF | TGTGCCAGCAGCCCACTATCTCTGAAAGAGACCCAGTACTTC
14 | many | TRBD1 | TRBJ2-7 | TRBV12-3/TRBV12-4 | CASSHRTGIYEQYF | TGTGCCAGCAGCCACCGGACAGGGATCTACGAGCAGTACTTC
13 | many | - | TRBJ1-5 | TRBV10-3 | CAISGTEDQPQHF | TGTGCCATCAGTGGGACAGAAGATCAGCCCCAGCATTTT
15 | many | TRBD1 | TRBJ1-3 | TRBV7-2 | CASSSAGTGRNTIYF | TGTGCCAGCAGCTCAGCCGGGACAGGGAGAAACACCATATATTTT
15 | - | - | TRBJ2-7 | TRBV5-1 | CASSPEPDRTYEQYF | TGCGCCAGCAGCCCAGAACCGGACAGAACCTACGAGCAGTACTTC
13 | many | - | TRBJ2-7 | TRBV10-3 | CAISEHRYYEQYF | TGTGCCATCAGTGAGCACAGGTACTACGAGCAGTACTTC
13 | many | TRBD2 | TRBJ2-1 | TRBV7-2 | CASTWASGTPQFF | TGTGCCAGCACTTGGGCTAGCGGGACCCCTCAGTTCTTC
13 | many | - | TRBJ2-1 | TRBV11-2 | CASSLGDWGEQFF | TGTGCCAGCAGCTTAGGAGATTGGGGTGAGCAGTTCTTC
13 | many | - | TRBJ1-2 | TRBV6-5 | CASSMGTDYGYTF | TGTGCCAGCAGTATGGGGACGGACTATGGCTACACCTTC
11 | many | - | TRBJ2-7 | TRBV6-5 | CASTGAGEQYF | TGTGCCAGCACAGGGGCGGGGGAGCAGTACTTC
15 | many | - | TRBJ2-1 | TRBV11-2 | CASSAGPLLDNEQFF | TGTGCCAGCAGCGCGGGACCCCTGCTAGACAATGAGCAGTTCTTC
15 | - | TRBD2 | TRBJ2-5 | TRBV6-4 | CASSPQSGGKETQYF | TGTGCCAGCAGCCCCCAATCGGGGGGGAAAGAGACCCAGTACTTC
14 | - | TRBD1 | TRBJ1-1 | TRBV6-6 | CASSRSRGQEVAFF | TGTGCCAGCAGTCGATCCAGGGGGCAGGAAGTAGCTTTCTTT
15 | few | - | TRBJ1-1 | TRBV5-1 | CASSLEPQAGTEAFF | TGCGCCAGCAGCTTGGAGCCGCAAGCCGGCACTGAAGCTTTCTTT